This T cell receptor beta chain was observed in a study of T-cell reconstitution after alpha-beta-depleted transplantation in children (dated by TCRdb to 2016 to 2017). With respect to the entire study: T-cell immune reconstitution after TCRalphabeta/CD19-depleted allogeneic hematopoietic cell transplantation in children was quantitatively tracked in the study by means of TCR repertoire profiling. Summary of the overall study and its limitations: The apparently early recovery of alphabetaT-cell counts about two months after transplant reportedly depended on only several hundred rapidly expanded clones that came from non-depleted graft cells. Hyperexpanded clone frequencies declined over subsequent months; after one year, T-cell counts and TCRbeta diversity were mostly attributed to newly produced T cells. In some patients, the high TCRbeta diversity seen at day 60 was put down to recipient T cells and intrathymic progenitors that had survived conditioning.

V loses 3 bases of germline sequence and J loses 2 bases, and the interval between the two ends is 11 bases. The CDR3 contains 15 residues, cysteine and phenylalanine counted. The sequence is cut down to CDR3 DNA, 45 bases in frame from base 1. The germline V gene specifies MDHEN as CDR1 and SYDVKM as CDR2. Libraries were constructed by PCR. Sequencing was carried out with an Illumina HiSeq 2500. TCR libraries were prepared with molecular barcoding, using unique molecular identifiers to normalize TCRbeta repertoire quantification. Clones were called with MiXCR by TCRdb after fastp trimmed the public reads at Q25, and only in-frame beta chains were retained. Each entry is one CDR3 protein sequence, shown with its most common DNA and genes. The sample table shows about 340,000 distinct CDR3 sequences, and under 20% are seen once. In total, the top ten clones hold about 41% of the sample. The treatment or condition label for this specimen denotes: allogeneic hematopoietic cell transplantation with graft depleted of TCRalphabeta T cells and CD19 B cells. TCRalphabeta/CD19-depleted allogeneic hematopoietic cell grafts were given to the transplant recipients, all of whom were children.

Concerning this clonotype: It has no known antigen specificity. Within one base of it there is no much larger clone, and no base qualities were kept.

The receptor chain draws on TRBV28 and TRBJ2-4, with a tentative D gene TRBD2 over 5 matching bases. This TCR came from a male patient aged 2-15 years who had a stem cell transplant for acute lymphoblastic leukemia, so the T cells may come from the graft donor. The sequenced sample was PBMCs, mostly from graft donor cells, obtained 360 days after TCRalphabeta/CD19-depleted stem cell transplant. The CDR3 amino acid sequence is: CASSLRALTKNIQYF. In nucleotide form, the sequence is TGTGCCAGCAGTTTGCGGGCATTAACCAAAAACATTCAGTACTTC.